The entry that follows covers one T cell receptor beta chain sequence. Its antigen is still unknown. The PCR ran on 60 Vbeta and 13 Jbeta primers. The table came from immunoSEQ multiplex PCR; TCRdb's copy has only in-frame clones and leaves some out. The sample contains approximately 160,000 clones, approximately 72% of which appear only once. This entry comes from a study of cytomegalovirus exposure and HLA in healthy donors. Study-level findings and limits: In an earlier analysis, about 87% or about 30%: the productive usage of most TCR beta V segments.

Looked up from germline, CDR1 is SGHDN and CDR2 is FVKESK. The CDR3 loop spans 14 amino acids. V was shortened by 0 bases and J by 8 bases, with 8 bases between the two germline ends. This receptor was identified in a man between 45 and 60 years old in good health and CMV-seronegative. The V and J genes are TRBV14 and TRBJ1-6; maybe TRBD1 (6 bases). The sample consisted of PBMCs. CDR3 region: CASSQDRGYSPLHF. Written as DNA, the CDR3 is TGTGCCAGCAGCCAAGACAGGGGATATTCACCCCTCCACTTT.